Each of the 7 T cell receptor beta chains below was sequenced from the same sample in a study of blood T cell repertoires in COVID-19. Clones were read by immunoSEQ multiplex PCR, and TCRdb kept only the in-frame ones, dropping some. This table holds about 200,000 clones, roughly four fifths found once. Specimen: peripheral blood. These receptors came from a human donor with acute or convalescent COVID-19. The donor label of this sample is uncertain.

The chain joins TRBV7-6 to TRBJ1-3, with D possibly being TRBD1 (6 bases). The CDR3 covers 16 residues. V gave up 1 base and J gave up 0 bases, with 10 bases separating them. CDR1 SGHVS and CDR2 FNYEAQ come from the germline V gene. The CDR3 DNA reads TGTGCCAGCAGCTTAGGGCAGGGGCTCTCTGGAAACACCATATATTTT. Amino acid sequence: CASSLGQGLSGNTIYF.

The CDR3 spells CASSLESQVAGELFF. The CDR3 DNA sequence: TGCGCCAGCAGCTTGGAATCACAGGTCGCCGGGGAGCTGTTTTTT. The genes are TRBV5-1 and TRBJ2-2, with D possibly TRBD1 on 5 matching bases. Trimming removed 0 bases from V and 6 bases from J, with 12 bases in between. Per the germline V gene, CDR1 is SGHRS and CDR2 is YFSETQ. CDR3 length: 15 amino acids.

The chain links TRBV7-2 to TRBJ1-5; a possible D gene is TRBD1 (5 bases). V was shortened by 4 bases and J by 4 bases, with 11 bases between the two germline ends. CDR1 is SGHTA and CDR2 is FQGNSA in the germline V gene. The CDR3 loop spans 14 amino acids. The CDR3: CASSSPQGNQPQHF. CDR3 bases: TGTGCCAGCAGCTCGCCGCAGGGTAATCAGCCCCAGCATTTT.

The rearrangement links TRBV2 to TRBJ1-4; 10 bases match TRBD1. In germline, CDR1 is SNHLY, CDR2 FYNNEI. Trimming took 7 bases from V and 7 from J; bases not matched to a gene: 12. The length of the CDR3 is 16 residues. The CDR3, as DNA: TGTGCCAGCAAGTTCCTCCAGGGACAGGGGAGTGAAAAACTGTTTTTT. This sequence encodes CASKFLQGQGSEKLFF.

The genes are TRBV11-3 and TRBJ1-1; no clear D gene. V dropped 1 base and J dropped 4 bases, with 7 bases sitting between them. Germline loops: CDR1 SGHNT, CDR2 YENEEA. This CDR3 spans 13 amino acids. CDR3 DNA: TGTGCCAGCAGCTTAGTTGCGGGCACTGAAGCTTTCTTT. This codes for CASSLVAGTEAFF.

Details on this clone: Other DNA sequences of this sample code for an identical CDR3. The chain has TRBV9 and TRBJ1-5; D is perhaps TRBD1 (6 bases). The germline V gene has CDR1 SGDLS and CDR2 YYNGEE. The CDR3 consists of 13 residues. V was pared by 3 bases and J by 3 bases, with 7 bases between. CDR3 region: CASSGQDNQPQHF. CDR3 nucleotides: TGTGCCAGCAGCGGACAGGACAATCAGCCCCAGCATTTT. The full variable domain, in which reference TRBV9 and TRBJ1-5 provide the parts outside the CDR3, is DSGVTQTPKHLITATGQRVTLRCSPRSGDLSVYWYQQSLDQGLQFLIQYYNGEERAKGNILERFSAQQFPDLHSELNLSSLELGDSALYFCASSGQDNQPQHFGDGTRLSIL.

This chain joins TRBV6-6 and TRBJ1-5; 8 bases line up with TRBD1. Germline V gene data show CDR1 as MNHNY and CDR2 as SVGAGI (reference sequence). This CDR3 region has 14 residues. Losses at the gene ends were 7 bases for V and 6 bases for J; bases not matched to a gene: 8. CDR3 DNA sequence: TGTGCCAGCAAAGGACAGGGATCCCCTCAGCCCCAGCATTTT. This sequence encodes CASKGQGSPQPQHF.